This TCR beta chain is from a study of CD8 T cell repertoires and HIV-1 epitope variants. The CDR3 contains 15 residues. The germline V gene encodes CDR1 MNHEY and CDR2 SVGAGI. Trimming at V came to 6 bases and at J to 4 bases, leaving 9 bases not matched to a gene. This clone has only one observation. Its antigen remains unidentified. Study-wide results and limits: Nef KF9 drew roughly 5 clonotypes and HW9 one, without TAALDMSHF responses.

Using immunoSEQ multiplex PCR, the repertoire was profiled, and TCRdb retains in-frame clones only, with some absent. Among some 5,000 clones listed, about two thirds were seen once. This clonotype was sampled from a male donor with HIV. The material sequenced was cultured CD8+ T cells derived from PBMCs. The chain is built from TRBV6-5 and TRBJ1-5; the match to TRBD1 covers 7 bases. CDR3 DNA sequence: TGTGCCAGCAGACCCCAGGGGGGGGCGAATCAGCCCCAGCATTTT. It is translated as CASRPQGGANQPQHF.